The 3 T cell receptor beta chains in this list originate from one sample, sequenced in a study of identical twins. TCRdb redid the calling of the 5' RACE reads with MiXCR, one entry per CDR3 protein. This sample carries about 330,000 distinct CDR3 sequences, 12% of them seen once, and the ten largest clones take roughly 7.8%. The same sample was also used in a study of yellow fever vaccine responses in identical twins.

Input material: CD8+ T cells sorted from blood. Source of these receptors: a woman younger than 35 in good health.

This clonotype was seen a few times. The chain has TRBV12-3 or TRBV12-4 and TRBJ2-3; 7 bases map to TRBD1. V shed 5 bases and J 4 bases; nucleotides not matched to a gene: 9. The CDR3 extends over 15 amino acids. The CDR3 sequence: CASSPRTGAADTQYF. CDR3 nucleotides: TGTGCCAGCAGTCCCCGCACAGGGGCAGCAGATACGCAGTATTTT.

This clonotype has ten or more counts. The chain links TRBV5-1 to TRBJ1-4; 7 bases align to TRBD1. Germline-derived CDR1 and CDR2 are SGHRS and YFSETQ. The junction had 6 bases not matched to a gene; V was cut back by 0 bases and J by 13 bases. This CDR3 is 13 amino acids long. The DNA of the CDR3 is TGCGCCAGCAGCTTGGCAGTAGGGGGCTTACTGTTTTTT. Translation gives CASSLAVGGLLFF.

This chain connects TRBV10-2 to TRBJ2-3; maybe TRBD2 (5 bases). V lost 6 bases and J 2 bases, leaving 21 bases between the germline ends. This CDR3 comprises 17 residues. CDR1 WSHSY and CDR2 SAAADI come from the germline V gene. The CDR3 region is CASRGVAPPGFTDTQYF. The CDR3 DNA is TGCGCCAGCAGGGGAGTCGCTCCACCCGGATTCACAGATACGCAGTATTTT.